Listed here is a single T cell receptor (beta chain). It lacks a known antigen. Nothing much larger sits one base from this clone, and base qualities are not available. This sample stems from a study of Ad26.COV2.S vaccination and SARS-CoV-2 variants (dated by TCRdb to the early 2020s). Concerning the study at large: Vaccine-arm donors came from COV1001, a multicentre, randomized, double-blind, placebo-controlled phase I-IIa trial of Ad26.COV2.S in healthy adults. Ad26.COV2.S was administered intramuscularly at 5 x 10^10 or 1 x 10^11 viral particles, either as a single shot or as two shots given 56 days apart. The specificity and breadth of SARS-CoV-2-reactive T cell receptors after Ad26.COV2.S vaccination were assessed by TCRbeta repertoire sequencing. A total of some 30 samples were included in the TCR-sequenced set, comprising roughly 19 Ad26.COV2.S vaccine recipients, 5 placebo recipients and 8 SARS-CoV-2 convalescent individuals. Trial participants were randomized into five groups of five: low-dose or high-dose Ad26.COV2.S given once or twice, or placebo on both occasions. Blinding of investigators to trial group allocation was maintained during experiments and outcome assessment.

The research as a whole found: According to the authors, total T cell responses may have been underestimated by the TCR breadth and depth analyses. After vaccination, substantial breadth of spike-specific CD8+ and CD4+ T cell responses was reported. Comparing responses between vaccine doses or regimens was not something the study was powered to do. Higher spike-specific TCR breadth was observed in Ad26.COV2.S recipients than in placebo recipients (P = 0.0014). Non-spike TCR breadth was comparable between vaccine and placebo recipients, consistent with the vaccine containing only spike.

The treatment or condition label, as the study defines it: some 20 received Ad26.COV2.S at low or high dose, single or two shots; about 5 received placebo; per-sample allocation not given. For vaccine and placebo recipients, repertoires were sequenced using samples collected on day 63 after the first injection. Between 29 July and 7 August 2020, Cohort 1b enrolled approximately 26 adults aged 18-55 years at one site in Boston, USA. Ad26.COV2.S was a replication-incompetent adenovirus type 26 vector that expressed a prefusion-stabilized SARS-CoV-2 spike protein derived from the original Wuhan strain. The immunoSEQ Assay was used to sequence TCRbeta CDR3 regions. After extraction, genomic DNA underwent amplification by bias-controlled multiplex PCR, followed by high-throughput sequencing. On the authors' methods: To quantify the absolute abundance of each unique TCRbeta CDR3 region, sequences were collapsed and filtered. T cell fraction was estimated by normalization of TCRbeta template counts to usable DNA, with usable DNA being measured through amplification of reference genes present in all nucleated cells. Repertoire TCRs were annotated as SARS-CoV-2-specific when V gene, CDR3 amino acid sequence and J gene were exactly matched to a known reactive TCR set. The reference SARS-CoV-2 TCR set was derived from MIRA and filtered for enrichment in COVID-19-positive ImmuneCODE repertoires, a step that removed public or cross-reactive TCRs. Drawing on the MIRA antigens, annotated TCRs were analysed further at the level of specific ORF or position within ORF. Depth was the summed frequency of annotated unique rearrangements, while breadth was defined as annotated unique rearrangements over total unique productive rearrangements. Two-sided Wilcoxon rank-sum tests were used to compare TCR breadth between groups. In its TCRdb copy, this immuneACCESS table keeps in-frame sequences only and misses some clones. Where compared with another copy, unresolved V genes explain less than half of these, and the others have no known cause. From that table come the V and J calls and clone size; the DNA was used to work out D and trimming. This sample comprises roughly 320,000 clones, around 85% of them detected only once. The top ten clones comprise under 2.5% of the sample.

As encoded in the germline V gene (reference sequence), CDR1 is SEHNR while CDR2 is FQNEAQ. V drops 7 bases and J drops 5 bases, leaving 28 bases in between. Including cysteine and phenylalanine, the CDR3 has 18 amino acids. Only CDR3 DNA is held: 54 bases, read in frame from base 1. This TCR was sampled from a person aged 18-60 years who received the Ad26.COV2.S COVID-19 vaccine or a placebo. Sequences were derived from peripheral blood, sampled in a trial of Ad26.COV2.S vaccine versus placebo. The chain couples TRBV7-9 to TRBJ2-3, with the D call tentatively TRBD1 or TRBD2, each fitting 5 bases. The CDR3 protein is CASIHPPPGPGWGDTQYF. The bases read TGTGCCAGCATCCACCCTCCTCCGGGACCCGGGTGGGGAGATACGCAGTATTTT.